Each of the 17 T cell receptor beta chains below was sequenced from the same sample in a study of human thymus T cells. TCRdb's copy holds only in-frame clones and misses some; the assay was immunoSEQ multiplex PCR. Counted here are approximately 70,000 clones, 85% to 95% occurring once; the ten biggest clones make up 0.034%. Thymic samples were excised during corrective heart operations. Sequencing was done on a sample of thymus tissue. Receptor source: a girl less than two years old with a congenital heart defect but otherwise immunologically healthy.

The chain links TRBV7-9 to TRBJ2-7; D is uncertain. Germline CDR1 reads SEHNR; CDR2 reads FQNEAQ (reference sequence). The CDR3 runs 15 residues. V lost 2 bases to trimming and J lost 4 bases, with 15 bases between them. Here the CDR3 reads CASSLKESHNYEQYF. The DNA of the CDR3 is TGTGCCAGCAGCTTAAAGGAAAGCCACAATTACGAGCAGTACTTC.

The CDR3 sequence: CASSLERNTGELFF. CDR3 coding DNA: TGTGCCAGCAGTTTGGAGCGAAACACCGGGGAGCTGTTTTTT. The V call is TRBV28, the J call TRBJ2-2, with no clear D. V lost 3 bases to trimming and J lost 2 bases, with 7 bases between them. This CDR3 is built from 14 residues. Per germline, CDR1 MDHEN and CDR2 SYDVKM.

Concerning this clone itself: A junction end diverges from the germline sequence, so it may reflect a read error. J is TRBJ2-3 and V is TRBV6-5; the D gene is possibly TRBD1 (6 bases). The germline CDR1 and CDR2 sequences are MNHEY and SVGAGI. This CDR3 is built from 11 residues. As DNA, the CDR3 is TGCCACAGGGTTTCCACAGATACGCAGTATTTT. This codes for CHRVSTDTQYF.

The chain has TRBV5-1 and TRBJ1-1; D possibly corresponds to TRBD1 (5 bases). Between the trimmed V and J ends, which lost 1 base and 3 bases, there was a span of 13 bases. Germline-derived CDR1 and CDR2 are SGHRS and YFSETQ. The CDR3 is 15 residues long. Here the CDR3 DNA reads TGCGCCAGCAGCTTGAAGGTGGGGCTGGACACTGAAGCTTTCTTT. It is translated as CASSLKVGLDTEAFF.

The J gene is TRBJ2-3, the V gene TRBV27; D is unclear. V was trimmed by 3 bases and J by 1 base, leaving 11 bases between them. CDR1 is MNHEY, CDR2 SMNVEV, per germline (reference sequence). This CDR3 spans 15 amino acids. The CDR3 reads CASSLSVFRTDTQYF. Here the CDR3 DNA reads TGTGCCAGCAGTTTGTCGGTTTTTCGCACAGATACGCAGTATTTT.

The chain links TRBV28 to TRBJ2-5, with 10 bases that match TRBD2. V lost 6 bases to trimming and J lost 2 bases; unmatched junction nucleotides: 9. The germline V gene encodes CDR1 MDHEN and CDR2 SYDVKM. This CDR3 has 16 amino acids. CDR3 bases: TGTGCCAGCAGATATAGCGGGAGGAACCAGCAAGAGACCCAGTACTTC. Its protein is CASRYSGRNQQETQYF.

J is TRBJ1-1 and V is TRBV18; D gene ambiguous. This CDR3 spans 14 amino acids. V dropped 3 bases and J dropped 7 bases, with 15 bases sitting between them. CDR1 KGHSH and CDR2 LQKENI come from the germline V gene. Here the CDR3 reads CASSPTTWIREAFF. CDR3 DNA sequence: TGTGCCAGCTCACCGACTACATGGATTCGTGAAGCTTTCTTT.

The V and J genes are TRBV4-3 and TRBJ2-1; weak D call: TRBD2 (5 bases). V lost 1 base and J 5 bases, leaving 9 bases between the germline ends. The germline V gene has CDR1 LGHNA and CDR2 YSLEER. The CDR3 sequence is 14 residues long. CDR3 in amino acids: CASSQADGNNEQFF. CDR3 DNA: TGCGCCAGCAGCCAAGCCGACGGGAACAATGAGCAGTTCTTC.

V usage is TRBV5-4 and J usage is TRBJ2-1, with 13 bases lining up with TRBD2. With 5 bases clipped from V and 7 bases from J, the junction kept 12 bases outside the gene matches. Germline V gives CDR1 SGHNT, CDR2 YYREEE (reference sequence). This CDR3 has 17 residues. The CDR3 coding sequence is TGTGCCAGCAGGCGGACTAGCGGGAGTGTGGTGAGGAATGAGCAGTTCTTC. Its protein product is CASRRTSGSVVRNEQFF.

The chain couples TRBV2 to TRBJ1-5; 8 nucleotides line up with TRBD1. CDR1 and CDR2 (germline): SNHLY, FYNNEI. This CDR3 has 14 amino acids. Germline trimming cut 9 bases from V and 2 bases from J; bases unmatched to any gene: 6. For the CDR3, the DNA is TGTGCCAGTACAGGGGGGGAGGGCAATCAGCCCCAGCATTTT. Amino acid sequence: CASTGGEGNQPQHF.

With respect to this clone: Different DNA sequences within this sample yield the same CDR3. V and J are TRBV25-1 and TRBJ2-3; TRBD2 might be the D (7 bases). Trimming shortened V by 3 bases and J by 6 bases, and 16 bases separated the two germline ends. This CDR3 is built from 15 residues. Germline CDR1 MGHDK, CDR2 SYGVNS. As DNA, the CDR3 is TGTGCCAGCAGTGAGGGGGCGGGAGCGGTGGATACGCAGTATTTT. Its translation is CASSEGAGAVDTQYF. The full variable domain, with the rest looked up from reference TRBV25-1 and TRBJ2-3, is EADIYQTPRYLVIGTGKKITLECSQTMGHDKMYWYQQDPGMELHLIHYSYGVNSTEKGDLSSESTVSRIRTEHFPLTLESARPSHTSQYLCASSEGAGAVDTQYFGPGTRLTVL.

The rearrangement uses TRBV7-9 and TRBJ2-1; 7 nucleotides match TRBD1. J gave up 0 bases and V 0 bases, and 2 bases lay outside the gene matches. Germline V gene lookup returns CDR1 SEHNR and CDR2 FQNEAQ (reference sequence). This CDR3 region has 16 residues. The CDR3 region is CASSLAGQSSYNEQFF. The CDR3 bases are TGTGCCAGCAGCTTAGCGGGACAGAGCTCCTACAATGAGCAGTTCTTC.

The genes are TRBV7-3 and TRBJ1-2; D perhaps matches TRBD1 (5 bases). Trimming took 0 bases from V and 8 from J, leaving 22 bases between them. Germline CDR1 SGHTA, CDR2 FQGTGA. This CDR3 is 17 amino acids long. CDR3 region: CASSLTRGQGTIWGYTF. The CDR3 nucleotides read TGTGCCAGCAGCTTAACGAGGGGTCAGGGAACTATCTGGGGCTACACCTTC. The full variable domain, rest sourced from reference TRBV7-3 and TRBJ1-2, is GAGVSQTPSNKVTEKGKYVELRCDPISGHTALYWYRQSLGQGPEFLIYFQGTGAADDSGLPNDRFFAVRPEGSVSTLKIQRTERGDSAVYLCASSLTRGQGTIWGYTFGSGTRLTVV.

The chain recombines TRBV7-9 with TRBJ1-2; D gene uncertain. Deletions cut 5 bases from V and 7 bases from J, with 11 bases between. The germline V gene has CDR1 SEHNR and CDR2 FQNEAQ (reference sequence). This CDR3 has 12 residues. CDR3 DNA sequence: TGTGCCAGCAGCCCTGGACTTTCTGGCTACACCTTC. It codes for CASSPGLSGYTF. Drawing the rest from reference TRBV7-9 and TRBJ1-2, the complete variable domain is DTGVSQNPRHKITKRGQNVTFRCDPISEHNRLYWYRQTLGQGPEFLTYFQNEAQLEKSRLLSDRFSAERPKGSFSTLEIQRTEQGDSAMYLCASSPGLSGYTFGSGTRLTVV.

The chain links TRBV6-6 to TRBJ1-1, with D unresolved. V was cut by 2 bases and J by 5 bases, with 15 bases left in between. Germline V gene data show CDR1 as MNHNY and CDR2 as SVGAGI (reference sequence). The CDR3 totals 15 residues. The CDR3, as DNA: TGTGCCAGCAGTTACGGCAAGTGGGCGCGGACTGAAGCTTTCTTT. It specifies CASSYGKWARTEAFF.

This chain connects TRBV5-4 to TRBJ2-1; 9 nucleotides match TRBD2. Germline CDR1 reads SGHNT; CDR2 reads YYREEE (reference sequence). The CDR3 length is 18 residues. Unmatched junction bases numbered 12, after V lost 0 bases and J lost 5 bases. CDR3 amino acids: CASSLEASGVTFHNEQFF. CDR3 DNA sequence: TGTGCCAGCAGCTTGGAGGCTAGCGGGGTGACCTTCCACAATGAGCAGTTCTTC.

The rearrangement links TRBV29-1 to TRBJ2-3, with no clear D. V dropped 6 bases and J dropped 2 bases, with 21 bases sitting between them. Germline V lookup: CDR1 SQVTM, CDR2 ANQGSEA. The CDR3 contains 16 residues. The CDR3, as DNA: TGCAGCGTCGCCGATCGAATCCCCATTAACACAGATACGCAGTATTTT. As protein: CSVADRIPINTDTQYF.